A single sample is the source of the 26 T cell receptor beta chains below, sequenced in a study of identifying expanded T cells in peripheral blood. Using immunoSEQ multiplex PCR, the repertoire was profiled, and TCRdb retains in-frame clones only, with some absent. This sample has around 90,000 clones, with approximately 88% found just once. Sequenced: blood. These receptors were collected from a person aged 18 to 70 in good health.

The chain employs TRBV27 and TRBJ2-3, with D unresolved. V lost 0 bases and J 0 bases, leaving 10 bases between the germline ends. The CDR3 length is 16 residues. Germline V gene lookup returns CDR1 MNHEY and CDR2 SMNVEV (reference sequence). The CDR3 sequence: CASSLSPTSSTDTQYF. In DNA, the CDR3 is TGTGCCAGCAGTTTATCGCCGACTTCTAGCACAGATACGCAGTATTTT.

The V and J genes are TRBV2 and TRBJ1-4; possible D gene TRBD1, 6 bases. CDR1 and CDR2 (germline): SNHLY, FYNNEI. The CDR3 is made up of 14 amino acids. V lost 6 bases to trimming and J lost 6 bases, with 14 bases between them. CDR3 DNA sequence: TGTGCCAGCAGCCAGGCGGGGGGCTATGAAAAACTGTTTTTT. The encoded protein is CASSQAGGYEKLFF.

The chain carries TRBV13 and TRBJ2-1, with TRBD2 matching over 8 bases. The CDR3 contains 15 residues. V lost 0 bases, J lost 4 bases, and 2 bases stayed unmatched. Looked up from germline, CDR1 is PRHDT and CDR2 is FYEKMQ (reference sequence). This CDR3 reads CASSLGSGVYNEQFF. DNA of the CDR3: TGTGCCAGCAGCTTAGGTAGCGGGGTTTACAATGAGCAGTTCTTC.

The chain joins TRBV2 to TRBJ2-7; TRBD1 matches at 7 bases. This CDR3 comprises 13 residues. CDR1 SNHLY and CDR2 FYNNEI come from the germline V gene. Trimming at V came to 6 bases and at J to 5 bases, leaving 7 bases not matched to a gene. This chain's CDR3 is CASRGTGVHEQYF. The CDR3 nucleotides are TGTGCCAGCAGGGGCACAGGGGTCCACGAGCAGTACTTC.

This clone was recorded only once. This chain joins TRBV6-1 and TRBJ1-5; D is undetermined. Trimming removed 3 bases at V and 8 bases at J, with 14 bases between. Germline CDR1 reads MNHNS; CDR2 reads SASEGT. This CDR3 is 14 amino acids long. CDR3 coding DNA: TGTGCCAGCAGTGAGAGACGGTCTTTGGAGCCCCAGCATTTT. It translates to CASSERRSLEPQHF.

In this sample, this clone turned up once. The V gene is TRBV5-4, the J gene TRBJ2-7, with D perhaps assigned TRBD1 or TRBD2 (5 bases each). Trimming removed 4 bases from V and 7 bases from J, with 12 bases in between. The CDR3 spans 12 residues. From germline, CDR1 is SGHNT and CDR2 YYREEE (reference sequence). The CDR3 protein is CASSPGAGEQYF. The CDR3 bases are TGTGCCAGCAGCCCCGGGGCAGGGGAGCAGTACTTC.

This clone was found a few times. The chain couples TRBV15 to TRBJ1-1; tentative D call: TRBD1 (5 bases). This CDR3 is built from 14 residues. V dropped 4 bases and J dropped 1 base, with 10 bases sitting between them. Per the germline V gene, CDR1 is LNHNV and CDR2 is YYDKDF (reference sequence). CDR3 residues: CATSTLDRNTEAFF. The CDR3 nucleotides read TGTGCCACCAGCACGCTCGACAGGAACACTGAAGCTTTCTTT.

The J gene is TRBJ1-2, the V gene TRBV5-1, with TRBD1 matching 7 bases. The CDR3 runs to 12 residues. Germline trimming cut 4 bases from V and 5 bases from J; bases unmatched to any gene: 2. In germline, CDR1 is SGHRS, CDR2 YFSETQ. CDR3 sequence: CASSGQDYGYTF. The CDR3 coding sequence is TGCGCCAGCAGCGGACAGGATTATGGCTACACCTTC.

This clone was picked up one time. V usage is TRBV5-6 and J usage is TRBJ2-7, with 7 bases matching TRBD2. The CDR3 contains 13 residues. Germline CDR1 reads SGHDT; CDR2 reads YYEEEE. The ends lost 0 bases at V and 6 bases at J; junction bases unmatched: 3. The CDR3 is CASSLGAGPEQYF. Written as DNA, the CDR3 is TGTGCCAGCAGCTTGGGAGCGGGGCCCGAGCAGTACTTC.

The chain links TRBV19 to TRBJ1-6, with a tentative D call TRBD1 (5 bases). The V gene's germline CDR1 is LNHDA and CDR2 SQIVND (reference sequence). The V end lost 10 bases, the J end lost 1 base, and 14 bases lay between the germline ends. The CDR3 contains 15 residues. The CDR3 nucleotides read TGTGCCACCAAACCGGGGCCATCCTATAATTCACCCCTCCACTTT. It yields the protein CATKPGPSYNSPLHF.

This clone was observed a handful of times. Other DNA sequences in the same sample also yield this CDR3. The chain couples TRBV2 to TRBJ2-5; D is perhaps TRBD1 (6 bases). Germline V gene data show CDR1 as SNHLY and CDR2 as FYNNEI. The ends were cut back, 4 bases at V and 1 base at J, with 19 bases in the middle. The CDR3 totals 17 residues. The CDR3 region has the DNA TGTGCCAGCAGTGGGAAGCGACAGGCCTACACCCAAGAGACCCAGTACTTC. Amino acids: CASSGKRQAYTQETQYF.

In DNA form, the CDR3 reads TGCGCCAGCAGCCAAGCACCTCTCGGGGGGCCCACAGATACGCAGTATTTT. Translation: CASSQAPLGGPTDTQYF. The chain uses TRBV4-1 and TRBJ2-3; D possibly corresponds to TRBD2 (7 bases). V lost 1 base and J lost 2, with 16 bases in between. There are 17 residues in the CDR3. Germline assignment: CDR1 MGHRA and CDR2 YSYEKL.

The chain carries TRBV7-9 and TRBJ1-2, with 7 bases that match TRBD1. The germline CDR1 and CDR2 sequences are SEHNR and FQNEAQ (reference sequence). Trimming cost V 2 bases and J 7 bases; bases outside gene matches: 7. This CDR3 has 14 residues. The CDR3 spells CASSLPTGTGGYTF. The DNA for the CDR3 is TGTGCCAGCAGCTTACCGACAGGGACGGGTGGCTACACCTTC.

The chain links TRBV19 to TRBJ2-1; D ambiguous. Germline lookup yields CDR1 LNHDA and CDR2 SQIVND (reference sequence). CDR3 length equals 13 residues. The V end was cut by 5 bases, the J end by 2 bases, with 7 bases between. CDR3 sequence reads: CASSFSAYNEQFF. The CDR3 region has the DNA TGTGCCAGTAGTTTCTCAGCCTACAATGAGCAGTTCTTC.

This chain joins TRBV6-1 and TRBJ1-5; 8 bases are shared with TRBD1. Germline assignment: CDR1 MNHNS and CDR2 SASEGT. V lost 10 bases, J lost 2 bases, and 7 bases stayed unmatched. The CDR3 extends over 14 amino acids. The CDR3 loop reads CAISTGEGNQPQHF. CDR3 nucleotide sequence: TGTGCCATCTCGACAGGGGAGGGCAATCAGCCCCAGCATTTT.

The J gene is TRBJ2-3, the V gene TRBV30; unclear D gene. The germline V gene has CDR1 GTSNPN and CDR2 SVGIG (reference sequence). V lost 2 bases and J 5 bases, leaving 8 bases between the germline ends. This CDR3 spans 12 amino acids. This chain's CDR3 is CAWSFTGDTQYF. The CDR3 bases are TGTGCCTGGAGTTTTACGGGAGATACGCAGTATTTT.

Here the CDR3 reads CASSDDGGATDTQYF. The CDR3 DNA follows: TGTGCCAGCAGTGACGACGGGGGGGCTACAGATACGCAGTATTTT. The J gene is TRBJ2-3, the V gene TRBV6-4; 8 bases are a match to TRBD2. Germline values: CDR1 MRHNA, CDR2 SNTAGT. The CDR3 contains 15 residues. The V gene end was trimmed by 2 bases and the J gene end by 3 bases; junction bases not matched to a gene: 4.

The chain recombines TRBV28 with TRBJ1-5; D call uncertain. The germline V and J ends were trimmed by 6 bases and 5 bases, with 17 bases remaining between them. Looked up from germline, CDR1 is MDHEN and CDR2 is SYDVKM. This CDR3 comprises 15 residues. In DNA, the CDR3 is TGTGCCAGCAGCCAAGAGGGCCAGTTGTATCAGCCCCAGCATTTT. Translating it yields CASSQEGQLYQPQHF.

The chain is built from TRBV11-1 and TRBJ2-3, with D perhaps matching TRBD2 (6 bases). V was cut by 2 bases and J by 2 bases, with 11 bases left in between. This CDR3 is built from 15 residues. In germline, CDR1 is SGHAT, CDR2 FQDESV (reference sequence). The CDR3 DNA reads TGTGCCAGCAGCTTATCCGGACTACCCACAGATACGCAGTATTTT. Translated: CASSLSGLPTDTQYF.

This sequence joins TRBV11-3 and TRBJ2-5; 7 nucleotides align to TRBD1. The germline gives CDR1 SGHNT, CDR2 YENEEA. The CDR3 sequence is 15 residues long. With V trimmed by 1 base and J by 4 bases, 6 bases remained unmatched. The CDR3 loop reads CASSLVGQVGETQYF. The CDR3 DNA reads TGTGCCAGCAGCTTAGTAGGACAGGTGGGAGAGACCCAGTACTTC. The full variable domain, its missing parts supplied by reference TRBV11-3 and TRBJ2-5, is EAGVVQSPRYKIIEKKQPVAFWCNPISGHNTLYWYLQNLGQGPELLIRYENEEAVDDSQLPKDRFSAERLKGVDSTLKIQPAELGDSAVYLCASSLVGQVGETQYFGPGTRLLVL.

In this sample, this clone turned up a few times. The DNA for the CDR3 is TGTGCCAGCAGTTTATGGCAGGGGGGCACCGGGGAGCTGTTTTTT. It is translated as CASSLWQGGTGELFF. The chain combines TRBV27 with TRBJ2-2; TRBD1 might be the D (7 bases). Germline V lookup: CDR1 MNHEY, CDR2 SMNVEV (reference sequence). CDR3 length: 15 amino acids. V was shortened by 1 base and J by 4 bases, with 10 bases between the two germline ends.

CDR3: CASSRDRANTGELFF. CDR3 in DNA: TGTGCCAGCAGTCGGGACAGGGCGAACACCGGGGAGCTGTTTTTT. The rearrangement uses TRBV7-3 and TRBJ2-2; 9 bases line up with TRBD1. Germline V gene lookup returns CDR1 SGHTA and CDR2 FQGTGA. The junction had 2 bases not matched to a gene; V was cut back by 6 bases and J by 0 bases. CDR3 length: 15 amino acids.

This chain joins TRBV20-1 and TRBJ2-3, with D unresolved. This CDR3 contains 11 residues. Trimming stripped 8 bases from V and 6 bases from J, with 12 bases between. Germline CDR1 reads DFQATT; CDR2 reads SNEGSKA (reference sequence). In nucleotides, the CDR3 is TGCAGTACACTCATCGAGGATACGCAGTATTTT. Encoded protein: CSTLIEDTQYF.

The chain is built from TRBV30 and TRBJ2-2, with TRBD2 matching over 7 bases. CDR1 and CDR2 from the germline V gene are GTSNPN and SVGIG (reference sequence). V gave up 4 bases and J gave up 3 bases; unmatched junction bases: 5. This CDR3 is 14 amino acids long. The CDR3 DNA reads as TGTGCCTGGAAGGCGGGAGTGCACACCGGGGAGCTGTTTTTT. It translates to CAWKAGVHTGELFF. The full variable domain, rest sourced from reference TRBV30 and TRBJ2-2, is SQTIHQWPATLVQPVGSPLSLECTVEGTSNPNLYWYRQAAGRGLQLLFYSVGIGQISSEVPQNLSASRPQDRQFILSSKKLLLSDSGFYLCAWKAGVHTGELFFGEGSRLTVL.

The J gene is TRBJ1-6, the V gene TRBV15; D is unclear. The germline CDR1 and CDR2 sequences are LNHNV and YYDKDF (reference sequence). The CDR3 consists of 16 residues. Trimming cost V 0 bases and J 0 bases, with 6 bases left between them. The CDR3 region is CATSREVRSYNSPLHF. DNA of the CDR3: TGTGCCACCAGCAGAGAGGTGCGCTCCTATAATTCACCCCTCCACTTT. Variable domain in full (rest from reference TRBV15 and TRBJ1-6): DAMVIQNPRYQVTQFGKPVTLSCSQTLNHNVMYWYQQKSSQAPKLLFHYYDKDFNNEADTPDNFQSRRPNTSFCFLDIRSPGLGDTAMYLCATSREVRSYNSPLHFGNGTRLTVT.

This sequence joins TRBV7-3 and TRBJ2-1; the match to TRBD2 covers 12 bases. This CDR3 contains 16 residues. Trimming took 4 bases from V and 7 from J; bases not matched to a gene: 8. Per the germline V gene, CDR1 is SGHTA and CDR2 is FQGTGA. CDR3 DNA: TGTGCCAGCAGCTCGAGAGGGACTAGCGGGCTAAATGAGCAGTTCTTC. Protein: CASSSRGTSGLNEQFF.